The 18 T cell receptor beta chains given below trace back to one sample, sequenced in a study of blood T cell repertoires in COVID-19. Profiling relied on immunoSEQ multiplex PCR, and the TCRdb table lists in-frame clones only, not all of them. Among 200,000 to 250,000 clones, around 88% were seen once, and the ten largest hold less than 4%. Sample: peripheral blood. Receptors were obtained from a woman in her 30s who had recovered from COVID-19.

V gene TRBV6-6 combines with J gene TRBJ1-2; D unresolved. V lost 6 bases and J 4 bases, leaving 12 bases between the germline ends. CDR1 and CDR2 from the germline V gene are MNHNY and SVGAGI (reference sequence). There are 13 residues in the CDR3. This CDR3 reads CASRTRGPYGYTF. CDR3 nucleotides: TGTGCCAGCAGAACACGGGGTCCCTATGGCTACACCTTC.

V is TRBV7-9 and J is TRBJ2-7; 7 nucleotides agree with TRBD1. Germline V CDR1 and CDR2: SEHNR, FQNEAQ (reference sequence). V was pared by 1 base and J by 6 bases, with 12 bases of the junction left unmatched. The CDR3 length is 16 residues. This CDR3 is CASSLGQTGTVVEQYF. The CDR3 coding sequence is TGTGCCAGCAGCTTAGGGCAAACAGGGACAGTGGTCGAGCAGTACTTC.

This sequence joins TRBV19 and TRBJ2-2; TRBD1 might be the D (6 bases). This CDR3 has 14 residues. Trimming stripped 5 bases from V and 1 base from J, with 8 bases between. Germline CDR1 reads LNHDA; CDR2 reads SQIVND (reference sequence). DNA for the CDR3: TGTGCCAGTAGTCCCAGGGGGAACACCGGGGAGCTGTTTTTT. Translated, it gives CASSPRGNTGELFF.

The V gene is TRBV5-5, the J gene TRBJ2-7; D possibly corresponds to TRBD1 (6 bases). V lost 2 bases to trimming and J lost 5 bases, with 20 bases between them. There are 16 residues in the CDR3. CDR1 and CDR2 from the germline V gene are SGHKS and YYEKEE (reference sequence). This CDR3 reads CASSFGGGRGLDEQYF. The CDR3 region has the DNA TGTGCCAGCAGCTTTGGTGGGGGCCGTGGTTTGGACGAGCAGTACTTC.

This clone is a singleton in its sample. V is TRBV3-1 (or the pseudogene TRBV3-2) and J is TRBJ2-3; 13 bases map to TRBD2. There are 17 residues in the CDR3. Per germline, CDR1 LGHDT and CDR2 YNNKEL (reference sequence). With 1 base clipped from V and 1 base from J, the junction kept 2 bases outside the gene matches. The CDR3, as DNA: TGTGCCAGCAGCCAAGGTGGGACTAGCGGGGGCACAGATACGCAGTATTTT. Amino acids: CASSQGGTSGGTDTQYF.

The chain recombines TRBV11-2 with TRBJ2-5; TRBD1 might be the D (5 bases). The germline V gene encodes CDR1 SGHAT and CDR2 FQNNGV. Deletions cut 1 base from V and 4 bases from J, with 13 bases between. This CDR3 spans 15 amino acids. The CDR3 sequence: CASSLGQMYRETQYF. The DNA for the CDR3 is TGTGCCAGCAGCTTAGGACAGATGTATCGAGAGACCCAGTACTTC.

The CDR3 loop is CASSLERGGGETQYF. The CDR3 nucleotides are TGTGCCAGCAGCCTCGAGCGGGGGGGCGGAGAGACCCAGTACTTC. J is TRBJ2-5 and V is TRBV9; 10 positions match TRBD2. Looked up from germline, CDR1 is SGDLS and CDR2 is YYNGEE. V shed 4 bases, J shed 4 bases, and the junction held 7 bases outside the gene matches. The CDR3 loop spans 15 amino acids.

This chain connects TRBV19 to TRBJ1-1, with D hard to call. The V gene lost 3 bases and the J gene lost 4 bases, with 12 bases spanning the gap. The CDR3 is 14 amino acids. Germline V gene sequence: CDR1 LNHDA, CDR2 SQIVND (reference sequence). The CDR3 protein is CASSMYSGGTEAFF. In DNA form, the CDR3 reads TGTGCCAGTAGTATGTACAGTGGAGGCACTGAAGCTTTCTTT.

The chain links TRBV10-3 to TRBJ2-5; unclear D gene. CDR1 ENHRY and CDR2 SYGVKD come from the germline V gene. The V gene lost 4 bases and the J gene lost 2 bases, with 8 bases spanning the gap. The CDR3 length is 13 residues. The CDR3 DNA is TGTGCCATCAGTGGTTCCCTACAAGAGACCCAGTACTTC. It specifies CAISGSLQETQYF.

This clone was recorded a few times. The chain has TRBV4-1 and TRBJ2-1, with 9 bases identical to TRBD2. With 3 bases clipped from V and 7 bases from J, the junction kept 7 bases outside the gene matches. The germline gives CDR1 MGHRA, CDR2 YSYEKL. This CDR3 spans 15 amino acids. CDR3 loop: CASSHLAGRGNEQFF. CDR3 DNA: TGCGCCAGCAGCCACCTAGCGGGGCGGGGGAATGAGCAGTTCTTC.

The genes are TRBV12-3 or TRBV12-4 and TRBJ1-2; D possibly corresponds to TRBD1 (5 bases). This CDR3 comprises 12 residues. V lost 3 bases and J lost 8, with 10 bases in between. The CDR3 DNA reads as TGTGCCAGCAGTTTTCGGGGGTGGGGCTACACCTTC. It translates to CASSFRGWGYTF.

The chain has TRBV5-4 and TRBJ2-7; tentatively, D is TRBD2 (5 bases). From germline, CDR1 is SGHNT and CDR2 YYREEE (reference sequence). The CDR3 extends over 13 amino acids. The ends were cut back, 4 bases at V and 7 bases at J, with 15 bases in the middle. CDR3 nucleotide sequence: TGTGCCAGCAGCCTTCCTAACCCGGGGGAGCAGTACTTC. Protein sequence: CASSLPNPGEQYF.

This rearrangement joins TRBV19 to TRBJ1-2, with 8 bases that match TRBD1. The V gene's germline CDR1 is LNHDA and CDR2 SQIVND (reference sequence). Unmatched junction bases numbered 4, after V lost 7 bases and J lost 3 bases. The CDR3 length is 13 residues. CDR3 protein: CASKGQEDYGYTF. CDR3 DNA sequence: TGTGCCAGTAAGGGACAGGAGGACTATGGCTACACCTTC.

The chain has TRBV6-5 and TRBJ1-5; D possibly corresponds to TRBD1 (6 bases). From germline, CDR1 is MNHEY and CDR2 SVGAGI. This CDR3 spans 14 amino acids. The V and J ends lost 4 bases and 11 bases respectively, with 18 bases between them. The CDR3 protein is CASSFRTDSAAQHF. CDR3 bases: TGTGCCAGCAGTTTTAGAACGGACAGTGCGGCCCAGCATTTT.

The chain links TRBV5-1 to TRBJ2-5, with 8 bases lining up with TRBD2. Germline-derived CDR1 and CDR2 are SGHRS and YFSETQ. This CDR3 contains 18 residues. The J segment lost 5 bases and the V segment lost 3 bases, leaving 18 bases of the junction unmatched. The CDR3 coding sequence is TGCGCCAGCAGCTCCGGGGGGGCAGGGGTTCCCTATGGGGAGACCCAGTACTTC. The encoded protein is CASSSGGAGVPYGETQYF.

The genes are TRBV4-1 and TRBJ2-1; a possible D gene is TRBD2 (5 bases). The germline V gene has CDR1 MGHRA and CDR2 YSYEKL. V gave up 0 bases and J gave up 7 bases, with 13 bases separating them. The CDR3 is 15 residues long. The CDR3 coding sequence is TGCGCCAGCAGCCAAGAATCTGACGGAGGTAATGAGCAGTTCTTC. It yields the protein CASSQESDGGNEQFF.

This clone was counted a single time. The V and J genes are TRBV19 and TRBJ2-2; the match to TRBD1 covers 9 bases. The junction had 10 bases not matched to a gene; V was cut back by 7 bases and J by 4 bases. The germline V gene has CDR1 LNHDA and CDR2 SQIVND (reference sequence). The CDR3 consists of 16 residues. CDR3 amino acids: CASKGQGPTLTGELFF. DNA of the CDR3: TGTGCCAGTAAAGGACAGGGGCCAACTCTCACCGGGGAGCTGTTTTTT.

The gene calls are TRBV4-2 and TRBJ1-1, with D perhaps matching TRBD1 (5 bases). The V and J ends lost 0 bases and 1 base respectively, with 12 bases between them. Germline V CDR1 and CDR2: LGHNA, YNFKEQ. This CDR3 region has 16 residues. CDR3 sequence (DNA): TGTGCCAGCAGCCAAGATTTGGGGGGGAAGAACACTGAAGCTTTCTTT. Translated: CASSQDLGGKNTEAFF.